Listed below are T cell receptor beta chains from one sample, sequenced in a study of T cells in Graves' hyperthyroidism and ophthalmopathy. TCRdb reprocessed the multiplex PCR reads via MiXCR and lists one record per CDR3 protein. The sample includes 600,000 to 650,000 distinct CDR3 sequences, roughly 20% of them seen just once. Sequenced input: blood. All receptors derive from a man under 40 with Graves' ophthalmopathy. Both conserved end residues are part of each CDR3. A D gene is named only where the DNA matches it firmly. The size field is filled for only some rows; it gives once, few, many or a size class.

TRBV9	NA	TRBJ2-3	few	TGTGCCAGCAGCGGGGACGGGGGATGGCGGTATTTT	CASSGDGGWRYF
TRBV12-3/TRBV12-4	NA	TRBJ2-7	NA	TGTGCCAGCAGTTTCGGCTACAGGGACGACGAGCAGTACTTC	CASSFGYRDDEQYF
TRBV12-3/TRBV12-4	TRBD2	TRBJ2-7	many	TGTGCCAGCAGTTACCGGGACTATGGCTACGAGCAGTACTTC	CASSYRDYGYEQYF
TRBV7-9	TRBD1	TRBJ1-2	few	TGTGCCAGCAGCAACAGGGGCTACGATAACTATGGCTACACCTTC	CASSNRGYDNYGYTF
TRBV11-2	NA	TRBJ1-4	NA	TGTGCCAGCAGCGATACGAGAGGAAAACTGTTTTTT	CASSDTRGKLFF
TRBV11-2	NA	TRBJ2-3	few	TGTGCCAGCAGCTTTAGTACAGGACGAGGGGCAGATACGCAGTATTTT	CASSFSTGRGADTQYF
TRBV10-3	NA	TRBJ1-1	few	TGTGCCATCAGTGGCGGCATGCAAGCTTTCTTT	CAISGGMQAFF
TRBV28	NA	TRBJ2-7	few	TGTGCCAGCAGTTTGCAGGGGCCTCCCTACGAGCAGTACTTC	CASSLQGPPYEQYF
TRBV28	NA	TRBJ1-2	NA	TGTGCCAGCAGTTTAGGCCAGGGTCTCTTGGGCTACACCTTC	CASSLGQGLLGYTF
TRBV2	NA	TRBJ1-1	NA	TGTGCCAGCAGTGAATATGAGGATCAAACTGAAGCTTTCTTT	CASSEYEDQTEAFF
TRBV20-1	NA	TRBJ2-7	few	TGCAGTGCCTCCGATCCCTCGGTGGGATCCTACGAGCAGTACTTC	CSASDPSVGSYEQYF
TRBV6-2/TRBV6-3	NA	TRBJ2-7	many	TGTGCCAGCAGCAGCCCGGGACAACCCTACGAGCAGTACTTC	CASSSPGQPYEQYF
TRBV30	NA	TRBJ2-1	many	TGTGCCTGGAGTGACGGGAGTAGCAATGAGCAGTTCTTC	CAWSDGSSNEQFF
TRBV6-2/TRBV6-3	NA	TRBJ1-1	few	TGTGCCAGCAGTTCGAGACTAAGTCTGAACACTGAAGCTTTCTTT	CASSSRLSLNTEAFF
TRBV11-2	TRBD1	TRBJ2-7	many	TGTGCCAGCCTGGACAGGGTGACCTACGAGCAGTACTTC	CASLDRVTYEQYF
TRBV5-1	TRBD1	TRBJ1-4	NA	TGCGCCAGCAGCTTGACAGGGGGGTCAACTAATGAAAAACTGTTTTTT	CASSLTGGSTNEKLFF
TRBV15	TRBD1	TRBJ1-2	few	TGTGCCACCAGCTTCTCAGGGGGATATGACTATGGCTACACCTTC	CATSFSGGYDYGYTF
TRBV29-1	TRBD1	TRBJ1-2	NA	TGCAGCACGCGACAGGGGGACGCCTATGGCTACACCTTC	CSTRQGDAYGYTF
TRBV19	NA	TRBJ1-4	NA	TGTGCCAGTAGACACCAGAACCGGGAAAAACTGTTTTTT	CASRHQNREKLFF
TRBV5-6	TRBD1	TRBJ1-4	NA	TGTGCCAGCAGCACCCGGGACAGGGACAATGAAAAACTGTTTTTT	CASSTRDRDNEKLFF
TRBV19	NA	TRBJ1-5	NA	TGTGCCAGTAGTCTCAGGACAGCACCCAATCAGCCCCAGCATTTT	CASSLRTAPNQPQHF
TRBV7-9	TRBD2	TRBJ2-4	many	TGTGCCAGCAGCCCAGGACTAGCTCGCCGCCCGAACATTCAGTACTTC	CASSPGLARRPNIQYF
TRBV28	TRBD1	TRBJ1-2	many	TGTGCCACCCCTGCCTACAGGGGCCGATCTAACTATGGCTACACCTTC	CATPAYRGRSNYGYTF
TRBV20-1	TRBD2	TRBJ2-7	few	TGCAGTGCTATGACTAGCGGGAGGCTCTACGAGCAGTACTTC	CSAMTSGRLYEQYF
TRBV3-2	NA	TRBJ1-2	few	TGTGCCAGCAGCCAACTGGACAGGGTCATGGGCTACACCTTC	CASSQLDRVMGYTF
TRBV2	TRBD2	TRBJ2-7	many	TGTGCCAGCAGTGGTGATAGCGGGGGAACCTACGAGCAGTACTTC	CASSGDSGGTYEQYF
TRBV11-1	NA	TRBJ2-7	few	TGTGCCAGCTCACCACCTACGGCTAGTGAGCAGTACTTC	CASSPPTASEQYF
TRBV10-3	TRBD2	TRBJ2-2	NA	TGTGCCATCAGTGGGACTAGCGGGAGTGGCGGGGAGCTGTTTTTT	CAISGTSGSGGELFF
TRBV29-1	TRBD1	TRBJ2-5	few	TGCAGCGTCGGGACAGGATGGTACCAAGAGACCCAGTACTTC	CSVGTGWYQETQYF
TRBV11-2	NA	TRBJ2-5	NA	TGTGCCAGCAGCTCCGTGGCAGGGGGAGGTCAAGGGACCCAGTACTTC	CASSSVAGGGQGTQYF
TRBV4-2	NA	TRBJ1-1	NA	TGTGCCAGCAGCCAACCCCCACCGGAGACTGAAGCTTTCTTT	CASSQPPPETEAFF
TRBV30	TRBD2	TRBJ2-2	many	TGTGCCTGGTCAGCGGGAGGCGACACCGGGGAGCTGTTTTTT	CAWSAGGDTGELFF
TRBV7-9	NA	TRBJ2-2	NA	TGTGCCAGCAGCTTAGTGACTCTTATGGCCGGGGAGCTGTTTTTT	CASSLVTLMAGELFF
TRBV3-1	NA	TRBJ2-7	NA	TGTGCCAGCAGCCAAGATTGGACTACCTCCTACGAGCAGTACTTC	CASSQDWTTSYEQYF
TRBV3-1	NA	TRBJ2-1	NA	TGTGCCAGCAGCCAAGGACTGGCTATTAACAATGAGCAGTTCTTC	CASSQGLAINNEQFF
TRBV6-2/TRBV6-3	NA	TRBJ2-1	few	TGTGCCAGCAGCTCCCGGTCTCCCCGCGAGCAGTTCTTC	CASSSRSPREQFF
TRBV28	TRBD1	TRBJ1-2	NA	TGTGCCAGCAGAGCCGGGACAGGGGGATATGGCTACACCTTC	CASRAGTGGYGYTF